Shown below are 15 T cell receptor beta chains from a single sample sequenced in a study of technical replicates of blood from a few donors. Profiling relied on immunoSEQ multiplex PCR, and the TCRdb table lists in-frame clones only, not all of them. This table holds about 88,000 clones, roughly 94% found once. The sequenced material came from T cells isolated from PBMCs. The receptors were gathered from a human donor in good health.

The CDR3 loop is CASSLGAGGGVYEQYF. The CDR3 coding sequence is TGTGCCAGCAGTTTAGGAGCGGGAGGCGGTGTCTACGAGCAGTACTTC. The chain couples TRBV6-5 to TRBJ2-7; 9 nucleotides align to TRBD2. Germline CDR1 is MNHEY and CDR2 is SVGAGI. With V trimmed by 4 bases and J by 3 bases, 10 bases remained unmatched. The length of the CDR3 is 16 residues.

The genes are TRBV7-3 and TRBJ2-3, with D uncertain. Per germline, CDR1 SGHTA and CDR2 FQGTGA. This CDR3 region has 13 residues. Trimming left V 4 bases short and J 4 bases short, with 9 bases between. The CDR3, as DNA: TGTGCCAGCAGCTATGTTAGTTCAGATACGCAGTATTTT. Translated, it gives CASSYVSSDTQYF. The entire variable domain, with the rest obtained from reference TRBV7-3 and TRBJ2-3, is as follows: GAGVSQTPSNKVTEKGKYVELRCDPISGHTALYWYRQSLGQGPEFLIYFQGTGAADDSGLPNDRFFAVRPEGSVSTLKIQRTERGDSAVYLCASSYVSSDTQYFGPGTRLTVL.

This chain joins TRBV12-5 and TRBJ1-2; 7 nucleotides match TRBD1. The germline V gene encodes CDR1 LGHNT and CDR2 FRNRAP. Unmatched junction bases numbered 8, after V lost 3 bases and J lost 7 bases. The CDR3 sequence is 14 residues long. In DNA, the CDR3 is TGTGCTAGTGGTTTAGACAGGGAGTTGTTTGGCTACACCTTC. Translating gives CASGLDRELFGYTF.

The CDR3 nucleotides are TGCAGCGTTGGAGCCCGACAGGGCTACAATGAGCAGTTCTTC. This sequence encodes CSVGARQGYNEQFF. The chain combines TRBV29-1 with TRBJ2-1, with 7 bases lining up with TRBD1. From germline, CDR1 is SQVTM and CDR2 ANQGSEA. The V and J ends lost 4 bases and 3 bases, in that order; junction bases with no gene match: 6. The CDR3 has 14 amino acids.

The CDR3 region is CASSLTSLKYF. The CDR3 DNA sequence: TGTGCCAGCAGCTTGACTTCTTTGAAGTACTTC. V gene TRBV5-8 combines with J gene TRBJ2-7, with D hard to call. CDR1 is SGHTS, CDR2 YDEGEE, per germline. Trimming removed 1 base at V and 11 bases at J, with 10 bases between. This CDR3 region has 11 residues.

CDR3 in amino acids: CASSADNSGANVLTF. The DNA of the CDR3 is TGTGCCAGCAGCGCAGACAACTCTGGGGCCAACGTCCTGACTTTC. The chain recombines TRBV9 with TRBJ2-6, with D hard to call. The CDR3 contains 15 residues. Trimming cost V 3 bases and J 0 bases, with 7 bases left between them. The germline CDR1 and CDR2 sequences are SGDLS and YYNGEE. The full variable domain, in which reference TRBV9 and TRBJ2-6 provide the parts outside the CDR3, is DSGVTQTPKHLITATGQRVTLRCSPRSGDLSVYWYQQSLDQGLQFLIQYYNGEERAKGNILERFSAQQFPDLHSELNLSSLELGDSALYFCASSADNSGANVLTFGAGSRLTVL.

As DNA, the CDR3 is TGTGCCAGCAGCAAAGGACAGGGTGAAAAACTGTTTTTT. It codes for CASSKGQGEKLFF. The rearrangement links TRBV21-1 to TRBJ1-4; the DNA was not used to check the table's D call, TRBD1. TRBV21-1 is a listed pseudogene. The CDR3 runs to 13 residues.

V and J are TRBV4-1 and TRBJ2-3; 9 bases are a match to TRBD2. CDR1 and CDR2 from the germline V gene are MGHRA and YSYEKL. This CDR3 spans 17 amino acids. The junction had 8 bases not matched to a gene; V was cut back by 0 bases and J by 4 bases. DNA for the CDR3: TGCGCCAGCAGCCAAGATAGTAGCGGGAGATCCCCAGATACGCAGTATTTT. This encodes CASSQDSSGRSPDTQYF.

V usage is TRBV25-1 and J usage is TRBJ1-1; D remains ambiguous. Germline CDR1 is MGHDK and CDR2 is SYGVNS. Trimming pared 7 bases from V and 2 bases from J, leaving 14 bases between. This CDR3 has 14 amino acids. CDR3 loop: CASTPRQRNTEAFF. The DNA for the CDR3 is TGTGCCAGCACCCCCAGGCAGAGAAACACTGAAGCTTTCTTT.

The CDR3 spells CASSPPMAGPYNEQFF. The CDR3 bases are TGTGCCAGCTCACCACCGATGGCGGGACCCTACAATGAGCAGTTCTTC. The chain recombines TRBV18 with TRBJ2-1, with TRBD2 as a possible D gene (6 bases). The CDR3 is 16 residues long. Germline V lookup: CDR1 KGHSH, CDR2 LQKENI. Trimming took 0 bases from V and 2 from J, leaving 11 bases between them.

This chain uses TRBV6-5 with TRBJ1-5; 7 bases map to TRBD1. Germline V CDR1 and CDR2: MNHEY, SVGAGI. Trimming took 5 bases from V and 6 from J; bases not matched to a gene: 10. This CDR3 is built from 15 residues. The CDR3 loop reads CASSVTGDVGQPQHF. CDR3 DNA: TGTGCCAGCAGTGTCACAGGGGACGTCGGTCAGCCCCAGCATTTT.

The chain links TRBV25-1 to TRBJ1-3; D is perhaps TRBD1 (6 bases). The CDR3 sequence is 13 residues long. With 7 bases removed from V and 7 bases from J, the gap between germline ends came to 14 bases. Germline loops: CDR1 MGHDK, CDR2 SYGVNS. Written as DNA, the CDR3 is TGTGCCAGCACACTAGGGACACGGAACACCATATATTTT. Translation: CASTLGTRNTIYF. The variable domain in full, completed from reference TRBV25-1 and TRBJ1-3, reads EADIYQTPRYLVIGTGKKITLECSQTMGHDKMYWYQQDPGMELHLIHYSYGVNSTEKGDLSSESTVSRIRTEHFPLTLESARPSHTSQYLCASTLGTRNTIYFGEGSWLTVV.

The chain uses TRBV5-6 and TRBJ1-3, with D possibly being TRBD1 (6 bases). The germline gives CDR1 SGHDT, CDR2 YYEEEE. Trimming removed 3 bases at V and 3 bases at J, with 13 bases between. The CDR3 is made up of 15 amino acids. CDR3 residues: CASSYQTGIGNTIYF. In DNA form, the CDR3 reads TGTGCCAGCAGCTACCAAACAGGGATTGGAAACACCATATATTTT.

The chain recombines TRBV27 with TRBJ2-7, with D maybe TRBD2 (5 bases). V lost 2 bases to trimming and J lost 5 bases, with 10 bases between them. The CDR3 has 13 residues. CDR1 and CDR2 (germline): MNHEY, SMNVEV (reference sequence). CDR3 residues: CASSLQTRDEQYF. The CDR3 DNA follows: TGTGCCAGCAGTTTACAAACTAGGGACGAGCAGTACTTC.

This chain connects TRBV6-1 to TRBJ2-7, with D possibly TRBD1 on 5 matching bases. CDR1 and CDR2 from the germline V gene are MNHNS and SASEGT. Between the trimmed V and J ends, which lost 5 bases and 1 base, there was a span of 12 bases. The CDR3 runs to 14 residues. Written as DNA, the CDR3 is TGTGCCAGCAGTAATTGGGCAGGGTCCTACGAGCAGTACTTC. It yields the protein CASSNWAGSYEQYF.